A single sample is the source of the 28 T cell receptor beta chains below, sequenced in a study of cytomegalovirus exposure and HLA in healthy donors. PCR primers comprised 60 Vbeta and 13 Jbeta primers. Repertoires were generated with immunoSEQ multiplex PCR, while TCRdb's copy carries only in-frame clones and drops some. The sample includes roughly 110,000 clones, around 74% of them seen just once. The sequenced material came from PBMCs. The receptors stem from a woman in her 40s in good health and CMV-seropositive.

This clone has just a few counts. The genes are TRBV19 and TRBJ1-5, with no clear D. Per germline, CDR1 LNHDA and CDR2 SQIVND (reference sequence). Trimming removed 5 bases from V and 1 base from J, with 18 bases in between. This CDR3 is 17 amino acids long. The DNA for the CDR3 is TGTGCCAGTAGTTCTACCATCGGCGCGGAGAGCAATCAGCCCCAGCATTTT. It translates to CASSSTIGAESNQPQHF.

This clone was counted a few times. This chain connects TRBV5-1 to TRBJ1-1, with 8 nucleotides matching TRBD1. V lost 1 base and J lost 4; bases outside the gene matches: 9. CDR3 length: 16 amino acids. In germline, CDR1 is SGHRS, CDR2 YFSETQ. Written as DNA, the CDR3 is TGCGCCAGCAGCTTGATTCCAGGGGGCTTGGGCACTGAAGCTTTCTTT. It codes for CASSLIPGGLGTEAFF.

The chain links TRBV6-5 to TRBJ1-1; D unresolved. The V and J ends lost 6 bases and 3 bases respectively, with 8 bases between them. Germline loops: CDR1 MNHEY, CDR2 SVGAGI. The CDR3 runs to 12 residues. In DNA form, the CDR3 reads TGTGCCAGCAGCCAAGCTTACACTGAAGCTTTCTTT. Amino acid sequence: CASSQAYTEAFF.

This chain uses TRBV5-1 with TRBJ1-3; perhaps TRBD1 as D (5 bases). The germline V and J ends were trimmed by 4 bases and 0 bases, with 11 bases remaining between them. The CDR3 sequence is 15 residues long. In germline, CDR1 is SGHRS, CDR2 YFSETQ. The CDR3 bases are TGCGCCAGCAGCAGGGATGGGGCCTCTGGAAACACCATATATTTT. Protein product: CASSRDGASGNTIYF.

Regarding this clone: One end of the junction does not line up with germline, which may come from a read error. The chain combines TRBV5-1 with TRBJ2-5; 8 nucleotides match TRBD1. Germline CDR1 is SGHRS and CDR2 is YFSETQ. The CDR3 is made up of 13 amino acids. DNA for the CDR3: TGCGCCAGCAGCAAAGGACAGGGAGAGGCCCAGTACTTC. Protein: CASSKGQGEAQYF.

The rearrangement uses TRBV7-8 and TRBJ1-4; a possible D gene is TRBD1 (5 bases). CDR3 size: 15 residues. Trimming took 2 bases from V and 7 from J, leaving 14 bases between them. Germline V gene data show CDR1 as SGHVS and CDR2 as FQNEAQ. This CDR3 is CASSLTGVLVEKLFF. CDR3 nucleotide sequence: TGTGCCAGCAGCTTAACGGGGGTCCTAGTTGAAAAACTGTTTTTT.

V usage is TRBV10-3 and J usage is TRBJ1-5, with a tentative D call TRBD1 (6 bases). With 3 bases removed from V and 7 bases from J, the gap between germline ends came to 13 bases. The CDR3 is 14 residues long. The germline V gene encodes CDR1 ENHRY and CDR2 SYGVKD. The CDR3 spells CAISDARGNQPQHF. The DNA of the CDR3 is TGTGCCATCAGTGATGCAAGGGGGAACCAGCCCCAGCATTTT.

The chain links TRBV5-1 to TRBJ1-3; 9 nucleotides match TRBD1. Trimming cost V 0 bases and J 9 bases; bases outside gene matches: 4. From germline, CDR1 is SGHRS and CDR2 YFSETQ. The CDR3 loop spans 14 amino acids. The CDR3: CASSLEGQGGTIYF. The CDR3 DNA reads as TGCGCCAGCAGCTTGGAGGGACAGGGCGGCACCATATATTTT. Looking up the rest from reference TRBV5-1 and TRBJ1-3 gives the full variable domain: KAGVTQTPRYLIKTRGQQVTLSCSPISGHRSVSWYQQTPGQGLQFLFEYFSETQRNKGNFPGRFSGRQFSNSRSEMNVSTLELGDSALYLCASSLEGQGGTIYFGEGSWLTVV.

The gene calls are TRBV18 and TRBJ1-2; D call uncertain. Germline assignment: CDR1 KGHSH and CDR2 LQKENI. This CDR3 spans 14 amino acids. The V end lost 3 bases, the J end lost 4 bases, and 12 bases lay between the germline ends. This CDR3 reads CASSPYALSYGYTF. For the CDR3, the DNA is TGTGCCAGCTCACCTTACGCGCTTAGCTATGGCTACACCTTC.

This rearrangement joins TRBV10-1 to TRBJ2-4; a possible D gene is TRBD2 (6 bases). The CDR3 runs to 14 residues. With 7 bases removed from V and 5 bases from J, the gap between germline ends came to 15 bases. Germline lookup yields CDR1 WNHNN and CDR2 SYGVQD (reference sequence). The CDR3 sequence is CASNPGLSENIQYF. The CDR3 bases are TGCGCCAGCAACCCGGGACTCTCGGAAAACATTCAGTACTTC.

The chain links TRBV18 to TRBJ2-3; the D is unclear. Deletions cut 6 bases from V and 2 bases from J, with 6 bases between. The CDR3 has 12 amino acids. Germline V gene lookup returns CDR1 KGHSH and CDR2 LQKENI. The CDR3 region has the DNA TGTGCCAGCTCCCCCAACACAGATACGCAGTATTTT. Residues: CASSPNTDTQYF. The entire variable domain, with the rest obtained from reference TRBV18 and TRBJ2-3, is as follows: NAGVMQNPRHLVRRRGQEARLRCSPMKGHSHVYWYRQLPEEGLKFMVYLQKENIIDESGMPKERFSAEFPKEGPSILRIQQVVRGDSAAYFCASSPNTDTQYFGPGTRLTVL.

The rearrangement uses TRBV19 and TRBJ2-7, with 9 bases identical to TRBD2. This CDR3 has 16 amino acids. Trimming took 7 bases from V and 3 from J; bases not matched to a gene: 13. Per the germline V gene, CDR1 is LNHDA and CDR2 is SQIVND (reference sequence). CDR3 loop: CASTLPGTSPLYEQYF. Written as DNA, the CDR3 is TGTGCCAGTACCCTCCCCGGGACTAGCCCACTCTACGAGCAGTACTTC.

V usage is TRBV12-5 and J usage is TRBJ1-1, with 8 bases matching TRBD1. The germline V gene encodes CDR1 LGHNT and CDR2 FRNRAP. J lost 5 bases, V lost 1 base, and 6 bases had no gene match. The CDR3 is 15 residues long. The CDR3 here is CASGLAGTGRTEAFF. In DNA, the CDR3 is TGTGCTAGTGGTTTGGCCGGGACAGGAAGGACTGAAGCTTTCTTT.

This clone was counted between two and nine times. J is TRBJ2-1 and V is TRBV4-2; 10 bases line up with TRBD2. Per germline, CDR1 LGHNA and CDR2 YNFKEQ. With 1 base clipped from V and 4 bases from J, the junction kept 4 bases outside the gene matches. CDR3 length equals 16 residues. Here the CDR3 reads CASSQASGGLYNEQFF. As DNA, the CDR3 is TGTGCCAGCAGCCAAGCTAGCGGGGGCCTGTACAATGAGCAGTTCTTC.

The gene calls are TRBV5-6 and TRBJ1-2; no reliable D call. Trimming took 0 bases from V and 2 from J, leaving 8 bases between them. CDR1 and CDR2 (germline): SGHDT, YYEEEE. The CDR3 is made up of 14 amino acids. The CDR3 nucleotides read TGTGCCAGCAGCTTGGAAAACAGAAACTATGGCTACACCTTC. This gives the protein CASSLENRNYGYTF. The full variable domain, in which reference TRBV5-6 and TRBJ1-2 provide the parts outside the CDR3, is DAGVTQSPTHLIKTRGQQVTLRCSPKSGHDTVSWYQQALGQGPQFIFQYYEEEERQRGNFPDRFSGHQFPNYSSELNVNALLLGDSALYLCASSLENRNYGYTFGSGTRLTVV.

The V gene is TRBV6-1, the J gene TRBJ1-2; D may be TRBD1 (5 bases). The CDR3 length is 14 residues. V lost 1 base, J lost 6 bases, and 12 bases lay in between. The germline CDR1 and CDR2 sequences are MNHNS and SASEGT. The CDR3 reads CASSEDRDSNGYTF. In DNA, the CDR3 is TGTGCCAGCAGTGAAGACCGGGACTCAAATGGCTACACCTTC.

Notes on this clone: The junction departs from the called germline gene at one end, perhaps through a read error. V is TRBV6-1 and J is TRBJ2-2, with 10 bases fitting TRBD2. The germline gives CDR1 MNHNS, CDR2 SASEGT. The CDR3 runs 15 residues. CDR3 DNA sequence: TGTGCCAGCAGTCAAGCGGGGGGGCGTGTCGGGGAGCTGTTTTTT. It yields the protein CASSQAGGRVGELFF.

The V call is TRBV9, the J call TRBJ2-2, with 8 bases fitting TRBD2. This CDR3 spans 14 amino acids. The V segment lost 1 base and the J segment 6 bases; nucleotides outside the gene matches: 2. Germline assignment: CDR1 SGDLS and CDR2 YYNGEE. CDR3 in DNA: TGTGCCAGCAGCGTATTAGCGGGGCCCGGGGAGCTGTTTTTT. Its translation: CASSVLAGPGELFF.

J is TRBJ2-3 and V is TRBV5-1; 8 nucleotides line up with TRBD1. J gave up 2 bases and V 0 bases, and 2 bases lay outside the gene matches. The CDR3 contains 15 residues. Germline V lookup: CDR1 SGHRS, CDR2 YFSETQ. CDR3 nucleotide sequence: TGCGCCAGCAGCTTGGACAGGGGGTACACAGATACGCAGTATTTT. Translated, it gives CASSLDRGYTDTQYF.

V and J are TRBV5-1 and TRBJ2-1, with 7 bases that match TRBD2. Germline loops: CDR1 SGHRS, CDR2 YFSETQ. J gave up 4 bases and V 8 bases, and 6 bases lay outside the gene matches. This CDR3 is 13 amino acids long. The CDR3 DNA reads TGCGCCAGTAGGGCGGGGGAGTACAATGAGCAGTTCTTC. Encoded protein: CASRAGEYNEQFF.

This sequence joins TRBV29-1 and TRBJ2-6; 8 bases are shared with TRBD1. V was clipped by 6 bases and J by 2 bases; unmatched bases: 6. The CDR3 runs to 15 residues. CDR1 and CDR2 from the germline V gene are SQVTM and ANQGSEA. The CDR3 DNA is TGCAGCGTCCCAGGGGGCTCAGCTGGGGCCAACGTCCTGACTTTC. This encodes CSVPGGSAGANVLTF.

The gene calls are TRBV6-6 and TRBJ2-1, with 11 bases aligning to TRBD1. The J segment lost 2 bases and the V segment lost 6 bases, leaving 3 bases of the junction unmatched. Per the germline V gene, CDR1 is MNHNY and CDR2 is SVGAGI (reference sequence). This CDR3 spans 15 amino acids. The CDR3 region has the DNA TGTGCCAGCAGCCCGGGACAGGGGGCCTACAATGAGCAGTTCTTC. As protein: CASSPGQGAYNEQFF.

This clone is medium-sized by share. The genes are TRBV4-2 and TRBJ2-2; the match to TRBD2 covers 9 bases. Per the germline V gene, CDR1 is LGHNA and CDR2 is YNFKEQ. This CDR3 has 17 amino acids. Trimming at V came to 5 bases and at J to 3 bases, leaving 10 bases not matched to a gene. CDR3 sequence (DNA): TGTGCCAGCAGCTCCCCGGATGGCGGGGGGGACACCGGGGAGCTGTTTTTT. This encodes CASSSPDGGGDTGELFF.

The V gene is TRBV4-1, the J gene TRBJ2-1; D unclear. The CDR3 contains 13 residues. V was pared by 4 bases and J by 4 bases, with 8 bases between. Germline lookup yields CDR1 MGHRA and CDR2 YSYEKL. The CDR3 coding sequence is TGCGCCAGCAGCCTTACAGCTTACAATGAGCAGTTCTTC. Residues: CASSLTAYNEQFF.

The genes are TRBV6-6 and TRBJ2-7; 9 bases map to TRBD1. The CDR3 runs to 15 residues. From germline, CDR1 is MNHNY and CDR2 SVGAGI (reference sequence). The junction had 11 bases not matched to a gene; V was cut back by 7 bases and J by 4 bases. The CDR3 loop reads CASTDRDRDSYEQYF. CDR3 DNA sequence: TGTGCCAGCACCGACCGGGACAGGGACTCTTACGAGCAGTACTTC.

This clone has only a few counts. The chain has TRBV7-2 and TRBJ1-4, with 8 bases fitting TRBD1. CDR1 and CDR2 from the germline V gene are SGHTA and FQGNSA. J lost 4 bases, V lost 3 bases, and 4 bases had no gene match. The CDR3 totals 15 residues. The CDR3 DNA sequence: TGTGCCAGCAGCTTCCAGGGGGCGTTTAATGAAAAACTGTTTTTT. Protein: CASSFQGAFNEKLFF.

The V gene is TRBV7-3, the J gene TRBJ2-3; 8 nucleotides match TRBD1. The CDR3 covers 16 residues. Germline V gene lookup returns CDR1 SGHTA and CDR2 FQGTGA. V dropped 5 bases and J dropped 1; count of bases not matched to a gene: 8. This CDR3 is CASSLSGGQGTDTQYF. The CDR3, as DNA: TGTGCCAGCAGCCTCTCAGGGGGCCAGGGCACAGATACGCAGTATTTT.

This sequence joins TRBV21-1 and TRBJ1-6; TRBD1 is the table's D call and was not checked against the DNA. TRBV21-1 is an annotated pseudogene. This CDR3 has 16 amino acids. In DNA, the CDR3 is TGTGCCAGCAGCAAAAAGGACAGGGAAGATAATTCACCCCTCCACTTT. This gives the protein CASSKKDREDNSPLHF.